This T cell receptor (beta chain) stems from a study of post-analysis software for immune sequencing data. Looking at the study overall: Courses of disease covered relapsing-remitting, secondary progressive and progressive-relapsing multiple sclerosis.

To note about this clonotype: The antigen is unknown.

Trimming pared 0 bases from V and 4 bases from J, leaving 15 bases between. Germline loops: CDR1 LGHDT, CDR2 YNNKEL (reference sequence). The CDR3 contains 16 residues. Broader study findings: The F measure placed samples prepared in the same batch into strongly shared clusters. Multiple sclerosis patients had significantly lower normalized Chao1 diversity than controls. Four or five TRBV segments (TRBV5-6, TRBV5-1 and TRBV20-1 among them) occurred more frequently in patients than in controls.

Libraries were made from TCR beta cDNA, and they carried unique molecular identifiers. T cells, roughly 0.95 to 10 million of them, yielded about 500,000 cDNA molecules. MiXCR, run by TCRdb on the PCR reads, gives a single entry per CDR3 protein. Of around 500,000 distinct CDR3 sequences listed, about a third were seen once; the top ten hold less than 6%. V gene TRBV3-1 combines with J gene TRBJ2-5; perhaps TRBD1 as D (6 bases). Source material: blood. This receptor was obtained from a girl aged 2-17 years with multiple sclerosis. CDR3 amino acids: CASSQDLTQGRETQYF. CDR3 nucleotide sequence: TGTGCCAGCAGCCAAGATCTTACACAGGGACGAGAGACCCAGTACTTC.